These 16 T cell receptor beta chains were all obtained from the same sample, sequenced in a study of T cell changes during pregnancy in multiple sclerosis. TCRdb keeps only in-frame clones here, not all; method: immunoSEQ multiplex PCR. This table has roughly 48,000 clones, about 92% appearing once. The specimen was CD4+ T cells from peripheral blood mononuclear cells, collected in the second trimester of pregnancy. The receptors come from a female donor in good health, enrolled as a control in a pregnancy study.

This clone came up once. The rearrangement uses TRBV7-9 and TRBJ1-3, with 9 positions matching TRBD1. This CDR3 has 15 amino acids. Unmatched junction bases numbered 2, after V lost 5 bases and J lost 0 bases. Germline lookup yields CDR1 SEHNR and CDR2 FQNEAQ (reference sequence). CDR3 in DNA: TGTGCCAGCAGCCAACAGGGGGCCTCTGGAAACACCATATATTTT. Translation: CASSQQGASGNTIYF.

J is TRBJ2-1 and V is TRBV7-3; the D gene is possibly TRBD2 (5 bases). Trimming stripped 1 base from V and 1 base from J, with 8 bases between. The CDR3 totals 15 residues. CDR1 is SGHTA, CDR2 FQGTGA, per germline. The CDR3 here is CASSLNGISYNEQFF. The CDR3 DNA follows: TGTGCCAGCAGCTTAAACGGGATTTCCTACAATGAGCAGTTCTTC.

The V and J genes are TRBV6-1 and TRBJ2-1, with D unclear. V was clipped by 4 bases and J by 3 bases, with 10 bases between them. This CDR3 has 14 amino acids. CDR1 is MNHNS and CDR2 is SASEGT in the germline V gene. This CDR3 reads CASSGGPNYNEQFF. Written as DNA, the CDR3 is TGTGCCAGCAGTGGCGGCCCCAACTACAATGAGCAGTTCTTC.

The chain carries TRBV4-1 and TRBJ1-1, with TRBD1 as a possible D gene (5 bases). Germline V gives CDR1 MGHRA, CDR2 YSYEKL. V shed 4 bases and J shed 1 base, with 19 bases lying between them. The CDR3 runs to 17 residues. This CDR3 reads CASSPLQLTTGNTEAFF. In DNA form, the CDR3 reads TGCGCCAGCAGCCCCCTACAGTTAACTACAGGGAACACTGAAGCTTTCTTT.

The V and J genes are TRBV28 and TRBJ2-7; 11 nucleotides agree with TRBD1. Germline V lookup: CDR1 MDHEN, CDR2 SYDVKM. After removal of 6 bases from V and 5 bases from J, the junction contained 9 bases not matched to a gene. The CDR3 has 15 amino acids. The CDR3 is CASSLSGQGADEQYF. CDR3 DNA: TGTGCCAGCAGCCTTTCTGGACAGGGGGCTGACGAGCAGTACTTC.

This clone occurred once. This rearrangement joins TRBV19 to TRBJ2-7, with D possibly TRBD2 on 5 matching bases. CDR1 LNHDA and CDR2 SQIVND come from the germline V gene (reference sequence). This CDR3 spans 14 amino acids. Trimming took off 5 bases at V and 7 bases at J, with 18 bases between the two ends. CDR3 amino acids: CASSVGKDRGEQYF. CDR3 nucleotides: TGTGCCAGTAGTGTGGGTAAGGACCGGGGTGAGCAGTACTTC.

This CDR3 is CASSFRRGGLGNTEAFF. For the CDR3, the DNA is TGTGCCAGCAGCTTTCGAAGGGGAGGGTTGGGGAACACTGAAGCTTTCTTT. This chain uses TRBV11-2 with TRBJ1-1, with D maybe TRBD1 (5 bases). Germline CDR1 reads SGHAT; CDR2 reads FQNNGV. V was cut by 3 bases and J by 1 base, with 18 bases left in between. CDR3 length: 17 residues.

The chain couples TRBV11-1 to TRBJ2-1; 9 nucleotides line up with TRBD1. V dropped 5 bases and J dropped 5; count of bases not matched to a gene: 10. The CDR3 is 16 residues long. Germline V gives CDR1 SGHAT, CDR2 FQDESV (reference sequence). The CDR3 coding sequence is TGTGCCAGCAGCACCCCAGGATGGGACAGGGACAATGAGCAGTTCTTC. Its protein product is CASSTPGWDRDNEQFF.

This clone was found once. J is TRBJ1-6 and V is TRBV20-1; D gene uncertain. The CDR3 contains 11 residues. The germline V and J ends were trimmed by 0 bases and 10 bases, with 4 bases remaining between them. Germline CDR1 reads DFQATT; CDR2 reads SNEGSKA (reference sequence). DNA for the CDR3: TGCAGTGCTAGAGATCAATCACCCCTCCACTTT. Encoded protein: CSARDQSPLHF.

This clone was found once. The chain links TRBV19 to TRBJ2-7; D might be TRBD1 (6 bases). CDR1 is LNHDA, CDR2 SQIVND, per germline (reference sequence). The ends were cut back, 10 bases at V and 2 bases at J, with 18 bases in the middle. This CDR3 is built from 14 residues. The CDR3 loop is CATTSTGRAYEQYF. The DNA for the CDR3 is TGTGCCACCACCTCGACAGGACGGGCCTACGAGCAGTACTTC. Using reference TRBV19 and TRBJ2-7 for the parts outside the CDR3, the full variable domain is DGGITQSPKYLFRKEGQNVTLSCEQNLNHDAMYWYRQDPGQGLRLIYYSQIVNDFQKGDIAEGYSVSREKKESFPLTVTSAQKNPTAFYLCATTSTGRAYEQYFGPGTRLTVT.

The chain joins TRBV19 to TRBJ1-1; D might be TRBD1 (5 bases). The germline CDR1 and CDR2 sequences are LNHDA and SQIVND (reference sequence). Between the trimmed V and J ends, which lost 3 bases and 7 bases, there was a span of 21 bases. CDR3 length equals 16 residues. The CDR3 DNA sequence: TGTGCCAGTAGTATCCTATTTCGGGGGACGAGGGATGAAGCTTTCTTT. Translated, it gives CASSILFRGTRDEAFF.

The gene calls are TRBV7-2 and TRBJ1-5; unclear D gene. V dropped 4 bases and J dropped 9 bases, with 13 bases sitting between them. The germline gives CDR1 SGHTA, CDR2 FQGNSA. The length of the CDR3 is 13 residues. The CDR3 nucleotides read TGTGCCAGCAGCTGGACTGCCGTCGGGCCCCAGCATTTT. Residues: CASSWTAVGPQHF.

As concerns this clone: The same CDR3 arises from other DNA sequences in this sample as well. The genes are TRBV2 and TRBJ1-2; the D is unclear. Germline V gene sequence: CDR1 SNHLY, CDR2 FYNNEI. The CDR3 runs to 12 residues. The V and J ends lost 6 bases and 3 bases respectively, with 8 bases between them. CDR3 bases: TGTGCCAGCAGGGTGGAGGACTATGGCTACACCTTC. This encodes CASRVEDYGYTF.

The gene calls are TRBV2 and TRBJ1-4; the D gene is possibly TRBD1 (5 bases). The CDR3 covers 16 residues. Germline CDR1 and CDR2: SNHLY and FYNNEI. Deletions cut 3 bases from V and 2 bases from J, with 13 bases between. Written as DNA, the CDR3 is TGTGCCAGCAGTGACCTATCAGGGCGGACTAATGAAAAACTGTTTTTT. This translates into CASSDLSGRTNEKLFF.

The J gene is TRBJ2-7, the V gene TRBV18; 10 bases agree with TRBD1. The V segment lost 8 bases and the J segment 1 base; nucleotides outside the gene matches: 8. CDR1 is KGHSH and CDR2 is LQKENI in the germline V gene. The CDR3 is 15 amino acids. CDR3 region: CASANQGQGSYEQYF. DNA of the CDR3: TGTGCCAGCGCGAATCAGGGACAGGGGTCCTACGAGCAGTACTTC.

The sample holds one count of this clone. The J gene is TRBJ2-1, the V gene TRBV29-1; 8 bases match TRBD1. Per germline, CDR1 SQVTM and CDR2 ANQGSEA. The CDR3 is 13 amino acids. Germline trimming cut 7 bases from V and 6 bases from J; bases unmatched to any gene: 8. CDR3 bases: TGCAGCGCCGGACAGGGTAGCTCCAATGAGCAGTTCTTC. Protein: CSAGQGSSNEQFF.